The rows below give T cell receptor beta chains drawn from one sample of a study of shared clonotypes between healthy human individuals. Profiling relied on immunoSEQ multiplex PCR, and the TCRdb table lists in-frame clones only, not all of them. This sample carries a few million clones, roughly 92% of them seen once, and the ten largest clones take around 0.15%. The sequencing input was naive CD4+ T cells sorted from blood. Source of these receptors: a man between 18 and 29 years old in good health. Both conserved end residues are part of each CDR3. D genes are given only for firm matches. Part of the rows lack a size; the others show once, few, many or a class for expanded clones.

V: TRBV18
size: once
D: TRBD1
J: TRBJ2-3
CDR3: CASSQSGTGGTADTQYF
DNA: TGTGCCAGCTCACAATCCGGGACAGGGGGCACGGCAGATACGCAGTATTTT

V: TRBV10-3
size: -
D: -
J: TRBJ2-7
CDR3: CAISEGLVNSYEQYF
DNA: TGTGCCATCAGTGAGGGGCTAGTCAACTCCTACGAGCAGTACTTC

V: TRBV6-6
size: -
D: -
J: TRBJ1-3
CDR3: CASSPLGYSGNTIYF
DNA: TGTGCCAGCAGTCCACTGGGGTACTCTGGAAACACCATATATTTT

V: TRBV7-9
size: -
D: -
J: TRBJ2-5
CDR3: CASSNPFSGETQYF
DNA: TGTGCCAGCAGTAACCCCTTTTCGGGAGAGACCCAGTACTTC

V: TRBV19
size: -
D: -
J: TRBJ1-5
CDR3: CASKGGTSNQPQHF
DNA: TGTGCCAGTAAGGGGGGGACTAGCAATCAGCCCCAGCATTTT

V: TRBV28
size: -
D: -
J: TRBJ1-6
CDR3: CASRKGQGDNSPLHF
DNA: TGTGCCAGTCGAAAGGGGCAGGGAGATAATTCACCCCTCCACTTT

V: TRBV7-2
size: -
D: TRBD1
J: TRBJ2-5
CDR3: CASMPGGARAETQYF
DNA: TGTGCCAGCATGCCAGGGGGCGCGAGGGCAGAGACCCAGTACTTC

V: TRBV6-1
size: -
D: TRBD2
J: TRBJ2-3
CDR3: CASNGAGGRRNTQYF
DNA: TGTGCCAGCAACGGAGCGGGGGGGCGTAGGAATACGCAGTATTTT

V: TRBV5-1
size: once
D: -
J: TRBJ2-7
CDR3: CASSLGAGSLEQYF
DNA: TGCGCCAGCAGCTTGGGGGCAGGTTCCCTCGAGCAGTACTTC

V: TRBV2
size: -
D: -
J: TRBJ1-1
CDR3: CANEGQRNTEAFF
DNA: TGTGCTAACGAAGGGCAGCGGAACACTGAAGCTTTCTTT

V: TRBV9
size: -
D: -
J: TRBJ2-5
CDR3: CASSVYGTSGETQYF
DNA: TGTGCCAGCAGCGTTTACGGCACAAGCGGAGAGACCCAGTACTTC

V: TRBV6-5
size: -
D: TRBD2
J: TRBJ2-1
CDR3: CASSGGVPHNEQFF
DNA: TGTGCCAGCAGTGGGGGGGTCCCTCACAATGAGCAGTTCTTC

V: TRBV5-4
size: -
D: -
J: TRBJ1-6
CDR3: CASSSGGGAVNSPLHF
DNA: TGTGCCAGCAGCTCGGGAGGTGGGGCGGTCAATTCACCCCTCCACTTT

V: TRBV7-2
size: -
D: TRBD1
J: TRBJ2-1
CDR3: CASRGTGSNEQFF
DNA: TGTGCCAGCAGAGGGACAGGTTCCAATGAGCAGTTCTTC

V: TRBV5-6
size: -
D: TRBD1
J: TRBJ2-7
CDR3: CASSLGTGGARGEQYF
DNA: TGTGCCAGCAGCTTAGGGACAGGGGGCGCCCGGGGAGAGCAGTACTTC

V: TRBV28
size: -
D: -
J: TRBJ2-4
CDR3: CASSLPPALSSKNIQYF
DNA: TGTGCCAGCAGTTTGCCCCCGGCCCTCTCAAGCAAAAACATTCAGTACTTC

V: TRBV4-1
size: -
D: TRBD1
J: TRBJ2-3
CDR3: CASSQETGFADTQYF
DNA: TGCGCCAGCAGCCAAGAGACAGGGTTTGCAGATACGCAGTATTTT

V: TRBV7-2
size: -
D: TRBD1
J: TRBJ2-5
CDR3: CASSRQGRETQYF
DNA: TGTGCCAGCAGCCGACAGGGGAGAGAGACCCAGTACTTC

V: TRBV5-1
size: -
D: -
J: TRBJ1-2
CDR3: CASSLIQGHGYTF
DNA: TGCGCCAGCAGCTTAATCCAGGGGCATGGCTACACCTTC

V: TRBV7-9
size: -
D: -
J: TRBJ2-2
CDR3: CASSLGHGGNTGELFF
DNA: TGTGCCAGCAGCTTAGGGCACGGCGGGAACACCGGGGAGCTGTTTTTT

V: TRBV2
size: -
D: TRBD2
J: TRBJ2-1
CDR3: CASRRVAGGPLHEQFF
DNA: TGTGCCAGCAGGCGGGTAGCGGGGGGGCCTTTACATGAGCAGTTCTTC

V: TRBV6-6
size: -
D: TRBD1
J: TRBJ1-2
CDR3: CASSYSHRGYGYTF
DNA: TGTGCCAGCAGTTACTCCCACAGGGGTTATGGCTACACCTTC

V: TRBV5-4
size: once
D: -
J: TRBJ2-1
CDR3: CASSNPIGSSYNEQFF
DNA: TGTGCCAGCAGCAACCCCATTGGGAGCTCCTACAATGAGCAGTTCTTC

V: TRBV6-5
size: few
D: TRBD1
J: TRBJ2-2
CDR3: CASSPSTGIGGELFF
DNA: TGTGCCAGCAGTCCCTCGACAGGGATCGGCGGGGAGCTGTTTTTT

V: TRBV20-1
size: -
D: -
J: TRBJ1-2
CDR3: CSARGGGGYTF
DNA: TGCAGTGCTAGAGGAGGCGGGGGCTACACCTTC

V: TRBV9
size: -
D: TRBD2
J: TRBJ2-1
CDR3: CASSSRTSGTDEQFF
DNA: TGTGCCAGCAGCTCTAGGACTAGCGGGACAGATGAGCAGTTCTTC

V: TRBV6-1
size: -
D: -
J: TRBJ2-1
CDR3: CASSEVGRPPNEQFF
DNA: TGTGCCAGCAGTGAAGTGGGTAGGCCACCTAATGAGCAGTTCTTC

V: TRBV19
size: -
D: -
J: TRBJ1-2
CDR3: CASSTQGSGLYGYTF
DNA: TGTGCCAGTAGTACCCAAGGTTCCGGGCTCTATGGCTACACCTTC

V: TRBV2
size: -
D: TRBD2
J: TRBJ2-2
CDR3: CASSSGLAGAANTGELFF
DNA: TGTGCCAGCAGCTCGGGACTAGCGGGGGCCGCGAACACCGGGGAGCTGTTTTTT

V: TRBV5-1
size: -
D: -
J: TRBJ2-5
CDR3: CASSIERGEETQYF
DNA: TGCGCCAGCAGCATCGAACGGGGCGAGGAGACCCAGTACTTC

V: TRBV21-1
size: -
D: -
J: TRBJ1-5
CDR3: CASSKVDRTRNNQPQHF
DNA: TGTGCCAGCAGCAAAGTCGACAGGACCAGGAACAATCAGCCCCAGCATTTT

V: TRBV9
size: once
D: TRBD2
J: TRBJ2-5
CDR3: CASSPGLAGGGQETQYF
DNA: TGTGCCAGCAGTCCGGGACTAGCGGGGGGAGGGCAAGAGACCCAGTACTTC

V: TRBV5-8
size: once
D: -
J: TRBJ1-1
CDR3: CASSLGFMGNTEAFF
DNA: TGTGCCAGCAGCTTGGGTTTTATGGGTAACACTGAAGCTTTCTTT

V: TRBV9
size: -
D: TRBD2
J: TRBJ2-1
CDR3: CASSVTTSGAWNEQFF
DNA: TGTGCCAGCAGCGTCACCACTAGCGGGGCTTGGAATGAGCAGTTCTTC

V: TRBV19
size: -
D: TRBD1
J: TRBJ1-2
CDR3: CATRDSFYYGYTF
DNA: TGTGCCACTCGGGACAGTTTCTACTATGGCTACACCTTC